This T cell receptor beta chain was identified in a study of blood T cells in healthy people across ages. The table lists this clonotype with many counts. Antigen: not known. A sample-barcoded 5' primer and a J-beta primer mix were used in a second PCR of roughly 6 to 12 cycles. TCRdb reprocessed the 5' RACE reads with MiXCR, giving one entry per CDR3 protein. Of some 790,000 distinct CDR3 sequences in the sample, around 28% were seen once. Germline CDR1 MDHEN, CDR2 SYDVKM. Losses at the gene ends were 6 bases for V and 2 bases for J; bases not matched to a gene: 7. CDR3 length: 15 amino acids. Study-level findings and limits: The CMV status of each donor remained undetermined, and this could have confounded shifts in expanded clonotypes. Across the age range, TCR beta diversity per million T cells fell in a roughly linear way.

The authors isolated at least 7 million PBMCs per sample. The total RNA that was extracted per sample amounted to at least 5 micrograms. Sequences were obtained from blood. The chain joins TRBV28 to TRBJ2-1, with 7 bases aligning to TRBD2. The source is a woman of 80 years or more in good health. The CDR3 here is CASRGMGGAYNEQFF. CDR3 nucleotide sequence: TGTGCCAGCAGGGGGATGGGAGGGGCCTACAATGAGCAGTTCTTC.